Reported below is one T cell receptor beta chain. Its antigen remains unknown. This sample stems from a study of radiation and T cells in renal cell carcinoma. Findings of the study overall: Baseline intratumoral clonotype presence is unknown without pretreatment biopsies. In blood, top tumor clones expanded by 2 weeks, shrinking by 4.

Time point noted: blood 4 weeks post-SBRT, at nephrectomy. Noted treatment: 15 Gy SBRT to primary tumor, nephrectomy 4 weeks later. Nephrectomy followed 15 Gy stereotactic body radiation by 4 weeks. The patient's renal cell carcinoma had clear cell pathology. Germline V lookup: CDR1 ENHRY, CDR2 SYGVKD. This CDR3 spans 14 amino acids. With 5 bases clipped from V and 1 base from J, the junction kept 4 bases outside the gene matches. Libraries were prepared by immunoSEQ multiplex PCR; TCRdb keeps only in-frame clonotypes and omits some of them. This sample has about 170,000 clones, with about 87% found just once.

This specimen consisted of blood, obtained from a patient whose treatment included radiotherapy and nephrectomy. The chain carries TRBV10-3 and TRBJ1-1, with 7 nucleotides matching TRBD1. This receptor was taken from a woman aged 45-65 years with renal cell carcinoma. Here the CDR3 DNA reads TGTGCCATCAGTACAGGGGCACAGAACACTGAAGCTTTCTTT. Protein product: CAISTGAQNTEAFF.